What follows are 30 T cell receptor beta chains derived from one specimen sequenced in a study of radiotherapy plus CTLA-4 blockade in lung cancer (dated by TCRdb to between 2017 and 2018). Receptors were amplified or captured by the immunoSEQ multiplex PCR assay. Here the immuneACCESS table is served through TCRdb, limited to in-frame sequences with V and J called. Missing clones are a known gap in these copies; in checked studies unresolved V genes cover under half, and the rest lacks a known reason. This sample gives 35,000 to 40,000 clones in total; around 85% of them show up just once. The ten largest clones take up about 5.8% of the sample. Sequenced here: peripheral blood, sampled from a patient treated with radiotherapy plus ipilimumab. All receptors come from a human donor with non-small cell lung cancer who had stable disease on radiotherapy plus ipilimumab.

The rearrangement uses TRBV30 and TRBJ1-4, with D possibly matching TRBD1 (6 bases). This CDR3 contains 14 residues. Per germline, CDR1 GTSNPN and CDR2 SVGIG (reference sequence). With 2 bases removed from V and 7 bases from J, the gap between germline ends came to 14 bases. The CDR3 is CAWSPGQGIEKLFF. The DNA for the CDR3 is TGTGCCTGGAGTCCGGGGCAGGGGATTGAAAAACTGTTTTTT.

This chain links TRBV7-8 with TRBJ1-4; weak D call: TRBD1 (5 bases). Per the germline V gene, CDR1 is SGHVS and CDR2 is FQNEAQ. Trimming cost V 4 bases and J 4 bases, with 13 bases left between them. The CDR3 totals 15 residues. CDR3 in DNA: TGTGCCAGCAGCTCCCCACCCGGGGGTAATGAAAAACTGTTTTTT. Encoded protein: CASSSPPGGNEKLFF.

The V call is TRBV2, the J call TRBJ2-5; 9 bases map to TRBD1. TRBJ2-7 matches the DNA end more closely, so the J call is doubtful. The CDR3 spans 13 residues. CDR1 and CDR2 from the germline V gene are SNHLY and FYNNEI. This CDR3 is CARRDREAYEQYF. CDR3 bases: TGTGCCAGAAGGGACAGGGAGGCCTACGAGCAGTACTTC.

This clone was observed once. The chain joins TRBV7-2 to TRBJ2-3; perhaps TRBD2 as D (6 bases). This CDR3 comprises 18 residues. Germline CDR1 SGHTA, CDR2 FQGNSA. With 3 bases removed from V and 2 bases from J, the gap between germline ends came to 21 bases. The CDR3 protein is CASSLGLGRFRITDTQYF. For the CDR3, the DNA is TGTGCCAGCAGCTTGGGTCTTGGGAGGTTCAGGATCACAGATACGCAGTATTTT.

This chain connects TRBV19 to TRBJ2-3, with 13 bases aligning to TRBD2. Germline V CDR1 and CDR2: LNHDA, SQIVND (reference sequence). The CDR3 length is 17 residues. With 7 bases clipped from V and 4 bases from J, the junction kept 11 bases outside the gene matches. The CDR3 sequence: CASKLPGLAGIADTQYF. CDR3 in DNA: TGTGCCAGTAAGTTACCGGGACTAGCGGGAATAGCAGATACGCAGTATTTT.

J is TRBJ1-5 and V is TRBV2; D not resolved. The CDR3 spans 13 residues. Germline loops: CDR1 SNHLY, CDR2 FYNNEI. The V and J ends lost 6 bases and 0 bases respectively, with 6 bases between them. The CDR3 reads CASRQSSNQPQHF. The DNA of the CDR3 is TGTGCCAGCAGACAGAGTAGCAATCAGCCCCAGCATTTT.

The chain employs TRBV9 and TRBJ2-3; D perhaps matches TRBD2 (5 bases). CDR1 and CDR2 from the germline V gene are SGDLS and YYNGEE. The V gene lost 0 bases and the J gene lost 1 base, with 9 bases spanning the gap. The CDR3 totals 15 residues. The CDR3 reads CASSVDVARTDTQYF. The CDR3 nucleotides are TGTGCCAGCAGCGTAGATGTAGCGCGCACAGATACGCAGTATTTT.

The rearrangement joins TRBV18 to TRBJ1-4, with 11 positions matching TRBD1. Germline V gene sequence: CDR1 KGHSH, CDR2 LQKENI. V gave up 3 bases and J gave up 8 bases; unmatched junction bases: 2. The CDR3 loop spans 14 amino acids. The CDR3 region is CASSPGTGGEKLFF. CDR3 coding DNA: TGTGCCAGCTCACCCGGGACAGGGGGAGAAAAACTGTTTTTT. Variable domain in full (rest from reference TRBV18 and TRBJ1-4): NAGVMQNPRHLVRRRGQEARLRCSPMKGHSHVYWYRQLPEEGLKFMVYLQKENIIDESGMPKERFSAEFPKEGPSILRIQQVVRGDSAAYFCASSPGTGGEKLFFGSGTQLSVL.

To note about this clone: The conserved final phenylalanine or tryptophan is absent from the CDR3, which likely points to a read error. The chain couples TRBV19 to TRBJ2-3; no definite D call. Trimming removed 11 bases from V and 0 bases from J, with 15 bases in between. The CDR3 consists of 14 residues. CDR1 LNHDA and CDR2 SQIVND come from the germline V gene (reference sequence). CDR3 residues: CAARSATSTDTQYL. The CDR3 region has the DNA TGTGCCGCAAGATCCGCGACTAGCACAGATACGCAGTATCTT.

CDR3 in amino acids: CASSEDRVEETQYF. In nucleotides, the CDR3 is TGTGCCAGCAGCGAGGACAGGGTAGAAGAGACCCAGTACTTC. The rearrangement links TRBV5-4 to TRBJ2-5; TRBD1 matches at 8 bases. The CDR3 has 14 amino acids. Germline loops: CDR1 SGHNT, CDR2 YYREEE (reference sequence). The J segment lost 3 bases and the V segment lost 4 bases, leaving 5 bases of the junction unmatched.

The genes are TRBV5-4 and TRBJ2-3; D gene unclear. The germline gives CDR1 SGHNT, CDR2 YYREEE (reference sequence). Trimming cost V 3 bases and J 6 bases, with 8 bases left between them. CDR3 length equals 12 residues. As DNA, the CDR3 is TGTGCCAGCAGCTGGGCCCTGGATACGCAGTATTTT. Translating it yields CASSWALDTQYF.

The chain couples TRBV4-2 to TRBJ2-7; TRBD1 aligns across 7 bases. With V trimmed by 5 bases and J by 6 bases, 13 bases remained unmatched. CDR3 length equals 15 residues. Germline V gene data show CDR1 as LGHNA and CDR2 as YNFKEQ. The CDR3 region has the DNA TGTGCCAGCAGCGAAGGGAACTACAGGGGTCCCGAGCAGTACTTC. This codes for CASSEGNYRGPEQYF.

CDR3 nucleotides: TGTGCCAGCAGCGCGGGAGGGTCGGGAGAGACCCAGTACTTC. Encoded protein: CASSAGGSGETQYF. The chain joins TRBV9 to TRBJ2-5, with 8 bases fitting TRBD2. CDR1 and CDR2 from the germline V gene are SGDLS and YYNGEE. This CDR3 comprises 14 residues. V lost 3 bases, J lost 4 bases, and 5 bases stayed unmatched.

This chain links TRBV14 with TRBJ2-2; TRBD1 might be the D (6 bases). The ends were cut back, 3 bases at V and 5 bases at J, with 16 bases in the middle. Germline CDR1 and CDR2: SGHDN and FVKESK. The CDR3 has 16 residues. The chain's CDR3 is CASSHMSWGPTGELFF. The CDR3 DNA is TGTGCCAGCAGCCATATGTCCTGGGGGCCGACCGGGGAGCTGTTTTTT.

The V and J genes are TRBV5-6 and TRBJ2-1; D call uncertain. Looked up from germline, CDR1 is SGHDT and CDR2 is YYEEEE. The CDR3 covers 14 residues. Trimming shortened V by 0 bases and J by 4 bases, and 8 bases separated the two germline ends. For the CDR3, the DNA is TGTGCCAGCAGCTTGGCCCCGGTTTACAATGAGCAGTTCTTC. It yields the protein CASSLAPVYNEQFF.

The chain joins TRBV28 to TRBJ2-5, with 8 positions matching TRBD2. V gave up 7 bases and J gave up 4 bases; unmatched junction bases: 11. This CDR3 is built from 15 residues. CDR1 and CDR2 (germline): MDHEN, SYDVKM. Here the CDR3 reads CASTKPGLGLETQYF. CDR3 DNA: TGTGCCAGCACCAAGCCGGGACTAGGTTTAGAGACCCAGTACTTC.

The rearrangement joins TRBV28 to TRBJ1-2; tentatively, D is TRBD1 (5 bases). The V gene lost 1 base and the J gene lost 4 bases, with 10 bases spanning the gap. The CDR3 contains 14 residues. CDR1 and CDR2 from the germline V gene are MDHEN and SYDVKM. This chain's CDR3 is CASSLYQGTYGYTF. Written as DNA, the CDR3 is TGTGCCAGCAGTTTATATCAGGGTACCTATGGCTACACCTTC.

This clone showed up just once. This sequence joins TRBV7-9 and TRBJ2-3; the match to TRBD1 covers 10 bases. With 6 bases clipped from V and 1 base from J, the junction kept 10 bases outside the gene matches. Per the germline V gene, CDR1 is SEHNR and CDR2 is FQNEAQ (reference sequence). The CDR3 extends over 17 amino acids. Here the CDR3 reads CASSYTPGTGGTDTQYF. In nucleotides, the CDR3 is TGTGCCAGCAGTTACACACCCGGGACAGGGGGCACAGATACGCAGTATTTT.

The V gene is TRBV27, the J gene TRBJ2-3; TRBD1 might be the D (6 bases). V was cut by 7 bases and J by 2 bases, with 19 bases left in between. The CDR3 spans 16 residues. Germline lookup yields CDR1 MNHEY and CDR2 SMNVEV (reference sequence). The CDR3 region is CASNPFGTLNTDTQYF. In DNA form, the CDR3 reads TGTGCCAGCAATCCTTTCGGGACACTTAACACAGATACGCAGTATTTT.

The chain recombines TRBV9 with TRBJ2-7, with a weak D call TRBD1 (6 bases). The CDR3 loop spans 15 amino acids. CDR1 is SGDLS, CDR2 YYNGEE, per germline. V shed 0 bases and J shed 1 base, with 11 bases lying between them. In DNA form, the CDR3 reads TGTGCCAGCAGCGTAGGTAGCAGGGGTTCCTACGAGCAGTACTTC. This encodes CASSVGSRGSYEQYF.

The chain carries TRBV27 and TRBJ2-5; the match to TRBD1 covers 10 bases. CDR1 is MNHEY, CDR2 SMNVEV, per germline (reference sequence). Germline trimming cut 5 bases from V and 3 bases from J; bases unmatched to any gene: 3. The CDR3 loop spans 14 amino acids. The CDR3 reads CASSPGQGKETQYF. The CDR3 DNA sequence: TGTGCCAGCAGTCCGGGACAGGGGAAAGAGACCCAGTACTTC.

The chain couples TRBV7-9 to TRBJ2-2, with D possibly TRBD1 on 5 matching bases. Germline values: CDR1 SEHNR, CDR2 FQNEAQ (reference sequence). The V end lost 5 bases, the J end lost 1 base, and 8 bases lay between the germline ends. This CDR3 has 14 amino acids. The CDR3 region is CASSRTGNTGELFF. For the CDR3, the DNA is TGTGCCAGCAGCCGAACAGGGAACACCGGGGAGCTGTTTTTT.

The V call is TRBV4-1, the J call TRBJ2-1, with 13 bases that match TRBD2. This CDR3 region has 15 residues. Germline CDR1 reads MGHRA; CDR2 reads YSYEKL. J gave up 10 bases and V 2 bases, and 5 bases lay outside the gene matches. CDR3: CASSQSGLAGLEQFF. CDR3 in DNA: TGCGCCAGCAGCCAATCGGGACTAGCGGGACTCGAGCAGTTCTTC.

The genes are TRBV4-1 and TRBJ2-4, with a weak D call TRBD2 (5 bases). This CDR3 is built from 18 residues. Trimming shortened V by 1 base and J by 0 bases, and 16 bases separated the two germline ends. The germline gives CDR1 MGHRA, CDR2 YSYEKL. DNA of the CDR3: TGCGCCAGCAGCCAAGGGAGAATATCGGGATTAGCCAAAAACATTCAGTACTTC. This sequence encodes CASSQGRISGLAKNIQYF.

The genes are TRBV14 and TRBJ2-1; D is undetermined. Germline V gene data show CDR1 as SGHDN and CDR2 as FVKESK. The CDR3 totals 16 residues. The germline V and J ends were trimmed by 3 bases and 2 bases, with 14 bases remaining between them. CDR3 coding DNA: TGTGCCAGCAGCCACCGGCCTCGAGGAGCCTACAATGAGCAGTTCTTC. It specifies CASSHRPRGAYNEQFF.

This chain connects TRBV7-2 to TRBJ2-5; TRBD1 agrees at 9 bases. The V gene's germline CDR1 is SGHTA and CDR2 FQGNSA. The CDR3 extends over 14 amino acids. The junction had 8 bases not matched to a gene; V was cut back by 7 bases and J by 5 bases. CDR3 amino acids: CASTAGTGPETQYF. DNA of the CDR3: TGTGCCAGCACCGCCGGGACAGGGCCGGAGACCCAGTACTTC.

In DNA, the CDR3 is TGTGCCAGCAGCCCTTCTCGACATAGCTCCTACGAGCAGTACTTC. Residues: CASSPSRHSSYEQYF. The V gene is TRBV6-5, the J gene TRBJ2-7; the D is unclear. This CDR3 is built from 15 residues. CDR1 is MNHEY and CDR2 is SVGAGI in the germline V gene. V lost 6 bases to trimming and J lost 0 bases, with 15 bases between them.

The DNA of the CDR3 is TGTGCCAGCAGCTTAGTAGGGGGCAGGGGTATGAACTATGGCTACACCTTC. Translating it yields CASSLVGGRGMNYGYTF. The rearrangement joins TRBV7-9 to TRBJ1-2; 7 nucleotides agree with TRBD1. J was trimmed by 2 bases and V by 1 base; bases with no gene match: 10. This CDR3 contains 17 residues. The V gene's germline CDR1 is SEHNR and CDR2 FQNEAQ (reference sequence).

The V gene is TRBV7-3, the J gene TRBJ2-2; D is possibly TRBD2 (5 bases). Germline CDR1 is SGHTA and CDR2 is FQGTGA. This CDR3 is 16 amino acids long. The ends were cut back, 2 bases at V and 2 bases at J, with 12 bases in the middle. This chain's CDR3 is CASSLARGINTGELFF. The CDR3 DNA reads TGTGCCAGCAGCTTAGCCAGAGGGATCAACACCGGGGAGCTGTTTTTT.

This clone was recorded a few times. The chain uses TRBV28 and TRBJ2-1; 8 bases are shared with TRBD2. The V segment lost 7 bases and the J segment 3 bases; nucleotides outside the gene matches: 2. Germline V lookup: CDR1 MDHEN, CDR2 SYDVKM. The CDR3 spans 13 residues. The CDR3 is CASTTSGYNEQFF. The CDR3 nucleotides read TGTGCCAGCACCACTAGCGGCTACAATGAGCAGTTCTTC. The complete variable domain, with remaining parts taken from reference TRBV28 and TRBJ2-1, reads DVKVTQSSRYLVKRTGEKVFLECVQDMDHENMFWYRQDPGLGLRLIYFSYDVKMKEKGDIPEGYSVSREKKERFSLILESASTNQTSMYLCASTTSGYNEQFFGPGTRLTVL.